One and the same sample provided the 10 T cell receptor beta chains below, sequenced in a study of neurological immune-mediated disorders. Time point given: longitudinal time-point 1 (baseline). TCRdb reprocessed the 5' RACE reads via MiXCR and lists one record per CDR3 protein. Of roughly 75,000 distinct CDR3 sequences listed, roughly 13% are singletons. The sample consisted of PBMCs. The receptors here all came from a female donor with HTLV-1-associated myelopathy (HAM/TSP).

The chain has TRBV5-1 and TRBJ1-3; D perhaps matches TRBD1 (6 bases). V was cut by 4 bases and J by 3 bases, with 8 bases left in between. This CDR3 has 13 amino acids. Germline loops: CDR1 SGHRS, CDR2 YFSETQ. This CDR3 is CASSRDIGNTIYF. Written as DNA, the CDR3 is TGCGCCAGCAGCCGGGACATTGGAAACACCATATATTTT.

In its sample, this clonotype was seen many times. The chain recombines TRBV6-5 with TRBJ2-7; D unresolved. Looked up from germline, CDR1 is MNHEY and CDR2 is SVGAGI. V was clipped by 0 bases and J by 2 bases, with 8 bases between them. CDR3 size: 14 residues. The CDR3 nucleotides read TGTGCCAGCAGTTACTCCAGGACGACCTACGAGCAGTACTTC. Translated: CASSYSRTTYEQYF.

This clonotype was recorded at least ten times. This chain joins TRBV4-2 and TRBJ2-1; D is perhaps TRBD2 (6 bases). The V end was cut by 0 bases, the J end by 0 bases, with 12 bases between. CDR1 and CDR2 (germline): LGHNA, YNFKEQ. This CDR3 is built from 17 residues. CDR3 nucleotides: TGTGCCAGCAGCCAAGAGGGGACGGGGGACTCCTACAATGAGCAGTTCTTC. Translation: CASSQEGTGDSYNEQFF.

This clonotype was detected ten times or more. The J gene is TRBJ2-3, the V gene TRBV5-1; D not resolved. CDR3 length: 13 amino acids. V lost 0 bases to trimming and J lost 6 bases, with 8 bases between them. Germline V CDR1 and CDR2: SGHRS, YFSETQ. This chain's CDR3 is CASSLESGDTQYF. The CDR3 DNA reads TGCGCCAGCAGCTTGGAGAGTGGTGATACGCAGTATTTT.

This clonotype was counted between two and nine times. The chain links TRBV24-1 to TRBJ2-2; D is ambiguous. This CDR3 has 13 residues. The germline V and J ends were trimmed by 5 bases and 5 bases, with 8 bases remaining between them. Per the germline V gene, CDR1 is KGHDR and CDR2 is SFDVKD. The CDR3 DNA is TGTGCCACCAGTGGTGCAGGAACCGGGGAGCTGTTTTTT. The encoded protein is CATSGAGTGELFF.

This clonotype was seen a few times. The J gene is TRBJ2-1, the V gene TRBV7-6; TRBD1 agrees at 8 bases. Trimming took 5 bases from V and 2 from J; bases not matched to a gene: 11. Germline loops: CDR1 SGHVS, CDR2 FNYEAQ. CDR3 length: 17 residues. Here the CDR3 reads CASSPHRTGWTYNEQFF. The CDR3, as DNA: TGTGCCAGCAGCCCACACAGGACAGGGTGGACCTACAATGAGCAGTTCTTC.

This clonotype was detected many times. V gene TRBV5-6 combines with J gene TRBJ2-7; TRBD2 aligns across 12 bases. The CDR3 length is 17 residues. Per germline, CDR1 SGHDT and CDR2 YYEEEE. V lost 3 bases to trimming and J lost 2 bases; unmatched junction nucleotides: 9. CDR3 nucleotides: TGTGCCAGCAGCTGGACTCCGACTAGCGGGGGCGCCTACGAGCAGTACTTC. Translation: CASSWTPTSGGAYEQYF.

This clonotype was counted ten times or more. The V and J genes are TRBV6-1 and TRBJ2-2; D tentatively fits TRBD1 or TRBD2 (6 bases each). Per the germline V gene, CDR1 is MNHNS and CDR2 is SASEGT. V lost 7 bases, J lost 6 bases, and 18 bases lay in between. The CDR3 extends over 15 amino acids. The CDR3 sequence is CASTVDGGRAGELFF. CDR3 DNA sequence: TGTGCCAGCACCGTGGATGGGGGGCGCGCCGGGGAGCTGTTTTTT.

At least ten counts were recorded for this clonotype. The V call is TRBV5-1, the J call TRBJ2-7; 7 bases fit TRBD1. The length of the CDR3 is 14 residues. Looked up from germline, CDR1 is SGHRS and CDR2 is YFSETQ. Trimming cost V 3 bases and J 6 bases; bases outside gene matches: 9. This chain's CDR3 is CASSSGTVGVEQYF. In DNA form, the CDR3 reads TGCGCCAGCAGCTCCGGGACAGTTGGAGTCGAGCAGTACTTC.

This clonotype was found many times. This chain connects TRBV21-1 to TRBJ1-3; the tabulated D call, TRBD1, remains unverified against the DNA. TRBV21-1 is listed as a pseudogene. CDR3 length equals 17 residues. CDR3 sequence (DNA): TGTGCCAGCAGCAAAAAAGACAGGGGGAACTCTGGAAACACCATATATTTT. Translating it yields CASSKKDRGNSGNTIYF.